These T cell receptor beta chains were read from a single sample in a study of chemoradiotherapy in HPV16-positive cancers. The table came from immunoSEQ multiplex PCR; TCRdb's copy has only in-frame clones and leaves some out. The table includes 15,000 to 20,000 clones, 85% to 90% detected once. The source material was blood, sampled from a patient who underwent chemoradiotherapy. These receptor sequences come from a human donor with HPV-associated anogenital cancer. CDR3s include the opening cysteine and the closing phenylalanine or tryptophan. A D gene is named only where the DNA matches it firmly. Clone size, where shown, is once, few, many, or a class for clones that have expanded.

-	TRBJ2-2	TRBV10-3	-	CAISDPTGIRSTGELFF	TGTGCCATCAGTGACCCCACAGGGATTAGGAGCACCGGGGAGCTGTTTTTT
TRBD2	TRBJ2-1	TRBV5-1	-	CASSPGGGAYNEQFF	TGCGCCAGCAGCCCCGGGGGGGGAGCGTACAATGAGCAGTTCTTC
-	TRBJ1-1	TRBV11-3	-	CASSNYRNTEAFF	TGTGCCAGCAGCAACTACAGGAACACTGAAGCTTTCTTT
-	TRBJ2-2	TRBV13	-	CASSLLEGPNTGELFF	TGTGCCAGCAGCTTATTAGAGGGTCCGAACACCGGGGAGCTGTTTTTT
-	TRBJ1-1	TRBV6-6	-	CASRVGNTEAFF	TGTGCCAGCCGAGTGGGGAACACTGAAGCTTTCTTT
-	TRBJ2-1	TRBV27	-	CASRGRNYNEQFF	TGTGCCAGCAGGGGACGGAACTACAATGAGCAGTTCTTC
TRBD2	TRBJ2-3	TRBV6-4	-	CASSAGVEDTQYF	TGTGCCAGCTCTGCGGGGGTTGAAGATACGCAGTATTTT
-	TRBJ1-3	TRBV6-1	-	CASSGQLRDTIYF	TGTGCCAGCAGTGGACAGCTCCGGGACACCATATATTTT
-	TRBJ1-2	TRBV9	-	CASSVSDLSRGGYTF	TGTGCCAGCAGCGTCTCGGACCTATCCCGCGGCGGCTACACCTTC
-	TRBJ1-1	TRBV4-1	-	CASSQDPGRTEAFF	TGCGCCAGCAGCCAAGATCCGGGGAGGACTGAAGCTTTCTTT
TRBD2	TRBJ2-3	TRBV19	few	CASRKGSSGVRDTQYF	TGTGCCAGTAGGAAGGGGTCTAGCGGGGTGAGAGATACGCAGTATTTT
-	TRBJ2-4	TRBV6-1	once	CASSEALRAGQGIQAKNIQYF	TGTGCCAGCAGTGAAGCGCTTCGGGCAGGGCAGGGGATCCAAGCCAAAAACATTCAGTACTTC
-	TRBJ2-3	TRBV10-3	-	CAISEYKGTTDTQYF	TGTGCCATCAGTGAGTATAAGGGGACCACAGATACGCAGTATTTT
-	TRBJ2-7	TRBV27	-	CASSLQGNFYEQYF	TGTGCCAGCAGTTTACAGGGGAACTTCTACGAGCAGTACTTC
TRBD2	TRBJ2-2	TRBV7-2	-	CASSLEFLAGSANTGELFF	TGTGCCAGCAGCTTAGAGTTCCTAGCGGGATCCGCGAACACCGGGGAGCTGTTTTTT
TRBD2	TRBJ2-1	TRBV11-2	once	CASWTSGTHEQFF	TGTGCCAGTTGGACTAGCGGGACTCATGAGCAGTTCTTC
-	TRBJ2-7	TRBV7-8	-	CASSPKRVNSYEQYF	TGTGCCAGCAGCCCTAAAAGGGTGAACTCCTACGAGCAGTACTTC
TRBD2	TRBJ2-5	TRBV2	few	CASSDTPRGRETQYF	TGTGCCAGCAGTGACACTCCGCGGGGGAGGGAGACCCAGTACTTC
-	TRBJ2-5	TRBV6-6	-	CASSYGQGKETQYF	TGTGCCAGCAGTTACGGGCAGGGGAAAGAGACCCAGTACTTC
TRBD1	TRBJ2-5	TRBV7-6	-	CASSLAVTGGRETQYF	TGTGCCAGCAGCTTAGCGGTGACAGGGGGCAGGGAGACCCAGTACTTC
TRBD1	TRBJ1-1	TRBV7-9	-	CASSPGQGAKNTEAFF	TGTGCCAGCAGCCCAGGACAGGGGGCTAAGAACACTGAAGCTTTCTTT
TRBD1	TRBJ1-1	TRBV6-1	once	CASSLGQGTEAFF	TGTGCCAGCAGCTTAGGACAGGGGACTGAAGCTTTCTTT
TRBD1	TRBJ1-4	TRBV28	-	CASSLIARGTGNEKLFF	TGTGCCAGCAGTTTAATTGCCAGGGGGACGGGTAATGAAAAACTGTTTTTT
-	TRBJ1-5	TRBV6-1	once	CASSASRLSNQPQHF	TGTGCCAGCAGTGCGAGCAGGCTTAGCAATCAGCCCCAGCATTTT
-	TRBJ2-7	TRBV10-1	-	CASGQGYEQYF	TGCGCCAGCGGGCAGGGTTACGAGCAGTACTTC
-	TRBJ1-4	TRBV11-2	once	CASSLETGPTNEKLFF	TGTGCCAGCAGCTTGGAAACAGGTCCCACTAATGAAAAACTGTTTTTT
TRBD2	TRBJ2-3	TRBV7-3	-	CASSLWGLGADTQYF	TGTGCCAGCAGCTTATGGGGACTAGGCGCTGATACGCAGTATTTT
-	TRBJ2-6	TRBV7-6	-	CASSLVASGANVLTF	TGTGCCAGCAGCTTAGTGGCTTCTGGGGCCAACGTCCTGACTTTC
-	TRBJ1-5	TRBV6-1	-	CASSEGSGGRGPQHF	TGTGCCAGCAGTGAAGGTTCTGGGGGCAGGGGGCCCCAGCATTTT
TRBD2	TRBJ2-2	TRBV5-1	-	CASSFDLAGRGANTGELFF	TGCGCCAGCAGCTTCGATCTAGCGGGGAGAGGCGCGAACACCGGGGAGCTGTTTTTT
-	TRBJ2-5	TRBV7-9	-	CASSPQTRAALQETQYF	TGTGCCAGCAGCCCACAAACTCGCGCAGCCTTACAAGAGACCCAGTACTTC
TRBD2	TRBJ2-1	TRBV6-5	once	CASSWTSGANEQFF	TGTGCCAGCAGCTGGACTAGCGGGGCAAATGAGCAGTTCTTC
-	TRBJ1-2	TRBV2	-	CASRPEGFYGYTF	TGTGCCAGCAGACCCGAAGGGTTCTATGGCTACACCTTC
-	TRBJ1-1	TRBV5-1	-	CASSGLQGTTEAFF	TGCGCCAGCAGCGGACTACAGGGAACCACTGAAGCTTTCTTT
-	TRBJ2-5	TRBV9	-	CASSVGQGETQYF	TGTGCCAGCAGCGTAGGGCAGGGAGAGACCCAGTACTTC
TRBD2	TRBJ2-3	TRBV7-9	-	CASSLSGGPTDTQYF	TGTGCCAGCAGCTTAAGCGGGGGCCCCACAGATACGCAGTATTTT
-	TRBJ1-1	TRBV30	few	CAPRDGKTEAFF	TGTGCCCCCCGGGACGGGAAAACTGAAGCTTTCTTT
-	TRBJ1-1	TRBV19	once	CASRMVGVNTEAFF	TGTGCCAGTAGAATGGTGGGAGTGAACACTGAAGCTTTCTTT
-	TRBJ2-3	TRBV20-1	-	CSASSRDTQYF	TGCAGTGCTAGTAGTCGGGATACGCAGTATTTT
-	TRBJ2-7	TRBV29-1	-	CSFSQSFSYEQYF	TGCAGCTTTTCGCAGTCCTTCTCCTACGAGCAGTACTTC
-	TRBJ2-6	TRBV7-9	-	CASSLLSPSGANVLTF	TGTGCCAGCAGCTTACTCAGTCCCTCTGGGGCCAACGTCCTGACTTTC
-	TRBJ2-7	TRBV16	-	CASSPTDTSAEQYF	TGTGCCAGCAGCCCTACCGACACCTCCGCCGAGCAGTACTTC